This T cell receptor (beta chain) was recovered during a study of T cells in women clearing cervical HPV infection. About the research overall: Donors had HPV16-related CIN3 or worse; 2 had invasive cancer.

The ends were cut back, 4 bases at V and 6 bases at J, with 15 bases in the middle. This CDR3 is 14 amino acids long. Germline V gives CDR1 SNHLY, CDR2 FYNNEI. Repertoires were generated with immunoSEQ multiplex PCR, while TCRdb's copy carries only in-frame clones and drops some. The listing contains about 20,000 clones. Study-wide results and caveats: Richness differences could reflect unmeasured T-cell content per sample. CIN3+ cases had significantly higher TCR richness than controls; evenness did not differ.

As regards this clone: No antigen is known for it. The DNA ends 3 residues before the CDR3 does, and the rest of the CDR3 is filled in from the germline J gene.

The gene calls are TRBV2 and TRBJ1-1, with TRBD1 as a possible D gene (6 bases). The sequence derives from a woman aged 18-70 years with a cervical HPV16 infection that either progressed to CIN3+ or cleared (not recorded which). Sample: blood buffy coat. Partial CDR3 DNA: TGTGCCAGCAGTGTGTACAGGGTTAGTCCTGAA. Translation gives CASSVYRVSPE. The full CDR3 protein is CASSVYRVSPEAFF.